One and the same sample provided the 32 T cell receptor beta chains below, sequenced in a study of T cells after yellow fever vaccination. TCRdb re-called the 5' RACE reads through MiXCR, storing one row per CDR3 protein. The profile shows 610,000 or so distinct CDR3 sequences, approximately 13% of them singletons. This specimen consisted of PBMCs, obtained on the day of the yellow fever booster vaccination. These receptors were obtained from a man aged 30 to 39 who received the YFV17D yellow fever vaccine.

This chain links TRBV20-1 with TRBJ1-2; a possible D gene is TRBD1 (5 bases). This CDR3 has 18 amino acids. CDR1 and CDR2 (germline): DFQATT, SNEGSKA (reference sequence). With 1 base removed from V and 8 bases from J, the gap between germline ends came to 29 bases. The CDR3: CSARALGSDIPGLWGYTF. CDR3 nucleotides: TGCAGTGCTAGAGCCTTAGGGTCGGACATTCCTGGATTGTGGGGCTACACCTTC.

The J gene is TRBJ2-1, the V gene TRBV1. TRBV1 is flagged as a pseudogene. CDR3 length: 15 amino acids. The CDR3 region has the DNA TGCACCAGCAGCCAAGAAGAGAAAGATGGGAATGAGCAGTTCTTC. As protein: CTSSQEEKDGNEQFF.

This rearrangement joins TRBV21-1 to TRBJ2-7; the table's D call, TRBD1, has no DNA check behind it. TRBV21-1 is flagged as a pseudogene. The CDR3 covers 14 residues. CDR3: CASSKSSGGWEQYF. In DNA, the CDR3 is TGTGCCAGCAGCAAATCGTCAGGGGGTTGGGAGCAGTACTTC.

This clonotype was observed at least ten times. The V gene is TRBV7-2, the J gene TRBJ2-2; D not resolved. CDR1 SGHTA and CDR2 FQGNSA come from the germline V gene. The CDR3 runs 14 residues. Trimming took 4 bases from V and 4 from J, leaving 10 bases between them. As DNA, the CDR3 is TGTGCCAGCAGCTCTACAAGGATCACCGGGGAGCTGTTTTTT. Translation: CASSSTRITGELFF.

V gene TRBV20-1 combines with J gene TRBJ1-4; possibly TRBD1 for D (5 bases). V was trimmed by 3 bases and J by 2 bases, leaving 19 bases between them. The V gene's germline CDR1 is DFQATT and CDR2 SNEGSKA (reference sequence). This CDR3 is built from 17 residues. DNA for the CDR3: TGCAGTGCTAGTCAGTTGGGGGAGGCATTGACTAATGAAAAACTGTTTTTT. Protein product: CSASQLGEALTNEKLFF.

This clonotype was counted between two and nine times. This chain connects TRBV18 to TRBJ1-5; the match to TRBD1 covers 7 bases. The J segment lost 6 bases and the V segment lost 4 bases, leaving 12 bases of the junction unmatched. Germline CDR1 reads KGHSH; CDR2 reads LQKENI. The CDR3 is 16 residues long. CDR3 region: CASSLGTVGTSQPQHF. CDR3 DNA sequence: TGTGCCAGCTCACTAGGGACAGTGGGCACCAGTCAGCCCCAGCATTTT.

There are many counts of this clonotype. The CDR3 region is CASSLEDRRPQETQYF. The CDR3 region has the DNA TGTGCCAGCAGCTTGGAGGACAGGCGACCTCAAGAGACCCAGTACTTC. The rearrangement joins TRBV5-6 to TRBJ2-5, with 7 bases identical to TRBD1. Trimming took 0 bases from V and 2 from J; bases not matched to a gene: 7. CDR1 is SGHDT and CDR2 is YYEEEE in the germline V gene. The CDR3 consists of 16 residues.

The V call is TRBV20-1, the J call TRBJ1-2; no clear D. CDR3 size: 11 residues. Germline CDR1 and CDR2: DFQATT and SNEGSKA (reference sequence). V was pared by 1 base and J by 8 bases, with 8 bases between. The CDR3 loop reads CSARVSLGYTF. Written as DNA, the CDR3 is TGCAGTGCTAGAGTCTCGTTAGGCTACACCTTC.

The chain has TRBV30 and TRBJ2-1; 7 bases fit TRBD1. Germline V CDR1 and CDR2: GTSNPN, SVGIG (reference sequence). V lost 2 bases to trimming and J lost 3 bases; unmatched junction nucleotides: 7. This CDR3 is 15 amino acids long. Here the CDR3 reads CAWSKRQGVYNEQFF. CDR3 bases: TGTGCCTGGAGTAAACGTCAGGGGGTCTACAATGAGCAGTTCTTC.

This clonotype appeared many times. The rearrangement uses TRBV15 and TRBJ2-1; TRBD2 might be the D (6 bases). The length of the CDR3 is 16 residues. CDR1 is LNHNV, CDR2 YYDKDF, per germline (reference sequence). V lost 1 base and J 7 bases, leaving 17 bases between the germline ends. The CDR3 spells CATSRARGTGWNEQFF. The CDR3 coding sequence is TGTGCCACCAGCAGAGCTCGGGGGACCGGGTGGAATGAGCAGTTCTTC.

This clonotype has only one observation. This chain connects TRBV20-1 to TRBJ2-1; D remains ambiguous. This CDR3 region has 12 residues. The ends were cut back, 3 bases at V and 8 bases at J, with 11 bases in the middle. Germline loops: CDR1 DFQATT, CDR2 SNEGSKA (reference sequence). CDR3: CSARGKLDEQFF. DNA for the CDR3: TGCAGTGCTAGGGGGAAGTTAGATGAGCAGTTCTTC.

This clonotype was seen many times. The chain links TRBV18 to TRBJ2-3, with D possibly TRBD2 on 5 matching bases. The germline gives CDR1 KGHSH, CDR2 LQKENI. The CDR3 extends over 15 amino acids. Trimming cost V 8 bases and J 0 bases, with 15 bases left between them. The CDR3 DNA reads as TGTGCCAGCAGTCCAAGCGGAACTAGCACAGATACGCAGTATTTT. The encoded protein is CASSPSGTSTDTQYF.

This clonotype was counted between two and nine times. The chain links TRBV5-1 to TRBJ2-7; TRBD1 agrees at 7 bases. This CDR3 is 17 amino acids long. Per the germline V gene, CDR1 is SGHRS and CDR2 is YFSETQ. Unmatched junction bases numbered 11, after V lost 0 bases and J lost 2 bases. CDR3 DNA: TGCGCCAGCAGCTTGGGTTCGTGGGACAGAAAAGCCTACGAGCAGTACTTC. Protein: CASSLGSWDRKAYEQYF.

This clonotype occurred a few times. This sequence joins TRBV6-2 or TRBV6-3 and TRBJ2-1; 7 bases are shared with TRBD2. V lost 3 bases, J lost 7 bases, and 6 bases stayed unmatched. Germline-derived CDR1 and CDR2 are MNHEY and SVGEGT. This CDR3 is 14 amino acids long. The CDR3 DNA follows: TGTGCCAGCAGTTATGGCGGGAGTACTAATGAGCAGTTCTTC. This codes for CASSYGGSTNEQFF.

This clonotype was detected a few times. The J gene is TRBJ2-6, the V gene TRBV27; D unresolved. Germline loops: CDR1 MNHEY, CDR2 SMNVEV (reference sequence). With 3 bases removed from V and 0 bases from J, the gap between germline ends came to 15 bases. The CDR3 spans 18 residues. The CDR3 reads CASSFLPLSGSGANVLTF. In DNA, the CDR3 is TGTGCCAGCAGTTTCCTTCCCCTTTCAGGCTCTGGGGCCAACGTCCTGACTTTC. The full variable domain, with the rest looked up from reference TRBV27 and TRBJ2-6, is EAQVTQNPRYLITVTGKKLTVTCSQNMNHEYMSWYRQDPGLGLRQIYYSMNVEVTDKGDVPEGYKVSRKEKRNFPLILESPSPNQTSLYFCASSFLPLSGSGANVLTFGAGSRLTVL.

The genes are TRBV6-2 or TRBV6-3 and TRBJ2-7, with 14 bases matching TRBD2. CDR3 length: 14 residues. J lost 7 bases, V lost 8 bases, and 7 bases had no gene match. CDR1 is MNHEY, CDR2 SVGEGT, per germline. CDR3 region: CASRIGTSGREQYF. The CDR3, as DNA: TGTGCCAGCCGGATCGGGACTAGCGGGAGAGAGCAGTACTTC.

This clonotype has more than one count but fewer than ten. The gene calls are TRBV7-2 and TRBJ1-6, with D uncertain. V lost 1 base and J 10 bases, leaving 14 bases between the germline ends. The germline CDR1 and CDR2 sequences are SGHTA and FQGNSA. The length of the CDR3 is 15 residues. Here the CDR3 reads CASSLEVVSGSPLHF. CDR3 nucleotides: TGTGCCAGCAGCTTAGAAGTCGTTTCAGGATCACCCCTCCACTTT.

A few counts support this clonotype. The V and J genes are TRBV29-1 and TRBJ1-5, with a weak D call TRBD1 (6 bases). Trimming stripped 6 bases from V and 5 bases from J, with 23 bases between. The germline V gene encodes CDR1 SQVTM and CDR2 ANQGSEA. The CDR3 is 16 amino acids. For the CDR3, the DNA is TGCAGCGTCGTGTGGGGGGCGGGAGGGCGCGATCAGCCCCAGCATTTT. This encodes CSVVWGAGGRDQPQHF.

The chain is built from TRBV7-3 and TRBJ2-1; D is undetermined. Germline CDR1 and CDR2: SGHTA and FQGTGA. The CDR3 consists of 11 residues. Between the trimmed V and J ends, which lost 1 base and 9 bases, there was a span of 4 bases. In DNA, the CDR3 is TGTGCCAGCAGCTTAATGGGTGAGCAGTTCTTC. This gives the protein CASSLMGEQFF.

This sequence joins TRBV5-5 and TRBJ2-7; 8 nucleotides match TRBD2. Germline CDR1 SGHKS, CDR2 YYEKEE (reference sequence). CDR3 length: 15 amino acids. V was clipped by 1 base and J by 6 bases; unmatched bases: 9. CDR3 region: CASSLTPIAGSEQYF. DNA for the CDR3: TGTGCCAGCAGCTTGACCCCCATAGCGGGATCCGAGCAGTACTTC.

The gene calls are TRBV4-2 and TRBJ2-2; 7 nucleotides match TRBD1. Germline CDR1 and CDR2: LGHNA and YNFKEQ. The CDR3 is 16 residues long. After removal of 4 bases from V and 1 base from J, the junction contained 6 bases not matched to a gene. In DNA, the CDR3 is TGTGCCAGCAGCCCCCAGGGGACAGAGAACACCGGGGAGCTGTTTTTT. Its translation is CASSPQGTENTGELFF.

The chain couples TRBV5-5 to TRBJ2-1, with 7 positions matching TRBD2. With 4 bases clipped from V and 3 bases from J, the junction kept 10 bases outside the gene matches. CDR1 and CDR2 (germline): SGHKS, YYEKEE (reference sequence). CDR3 length equals 16 residues. The chain's CDR3 is CASSRRGREIYNEQFF. DNA for the CDR3: TGTGCCAGCAGCCGACGAGGGAGGGAGATCTACAATGAGCAGTTCTTC.

This clonotype was seen a handful of times. The chain carries TRBV10-2 and TRBJ2-7; a possible D gene is TRBD2 (5 bases). Looked up from germline, CDR1 is WSHSY and CDR2 is SAAADI. The CDR3 extends over 15 amino acids. Trimming stripped 6 bases from V and 3 bases from J, with 18 bases between. The CDR3 nucleotides read TGCGCCAGCAGGAACGCTGGTGGGAGTGGCTACGAGCAGTACTTC. Its protein product is CASRNAGGSGYEQYF.

This clonotype was detected a few times. The V call is TRBV27, the J call TRBJ2-7; 7 nucleotides agree with TRBD2. This CDR3 comprises 15 residues. V was pared by 2 bases and J by 2 bases, with 6 bases of the junction left unmatched. Looked up from germline, CDR1 is MNHEY and CDR2 is SMNVEV (reference sequence). CDR3 sequence (DNA): TGTGCCAGCAGTTTAAAACTAGCGCCTACCTACGAGCAGTACTTC. Amino acid sequence: CASSLKLAPTYEQYF.

In this sample, this clonotype turned up a few times. The chain combines TRBV28 with TRBJ2-7; 7 bases are a match to TRBD1. Unmatched junction bases numbered 5, after V lost 3 bases and J lost 3 bases. CDR1 and CDR2 (germline): MDHEN, SYDVKM. The CDR3 length is 14 residues. In nucleotides, the CDR3 is TGTGCCAGCAGTTTCTCCGGGACAGACTACGAGCAGTACTTC. Amino acid sequence: CASSFSGTDYEQYF.

In its sample, this clonotype was seen many times. The rearrangement uses TRBV12-3 or TRBV12-4 and TRBJ2-7; perhaps TRBD1 as D (6 bases). V shed 5 bases and J shed 5 bases, with 10 bases lying between them. The CDR3 has 12 amino acids. CDR3 sequence: CASSPQGNEQYF. The CDR3 DNA reads TGTGCCAGCAGTCCACAGGGAAACGAGCAGTACTTC.

This clonotype has just a few counts. V is TRBV9 and J is TRBJ2-1; possible D gene TRBD2, 6 bases. This CDR3 is built from 17 residues. Germline-derived CDR1 and CDR2 are SGDLS and YYNGEE. Trimming stripped 4 bases from V and 0 bases from J, with 17 bases between. CDR3 protein: CASSTEGLPFSYNEQFF. For the CDR3, the DNA is TGTGCCAGCAGCACCGAAGGACTACCCTTCTCCTACAATGAGCAGTTCTTC.

This chain uses TRBV28 with TRBJ2-3, with 10 bases identical to TRBD1. This CDR3 comprises 19 residues. V was clipped by 2 bases and J by 2 bases; unmatched bases: 13. Germline V gene sequence: CDR1 MDHEN, CDR2 SYDVKM. The CDR3, as DNA: TGTGCCAGCAGTTTAACAGTCAGGCCGACAGGGGGCGACACAGATACGCAGTATTTT. Translation: CASSLTVRPTGGDTDTQYF.

This clonotype was observed many times. The chain is built from TRBV14 and TRBJ1-5; unclear D gene. V lost 2 bases and J 5 bases, leaving 7 bases between the germline ends. The CDR3 has 13 residues. Germline V gene data show CDR1 as SGHDN and CDR2 as FVKESK. The CDR3 region has the DNA TGTGCCAGCAGCCAAACATATGATCAGCCCCAGCATTTT. This gives the protein CASSQTYDQPQHF.

This clonotype turned up a few times. This sequence joins TRBV6-1 and TRBJ2-3; no reliable D call. Germline V gene lookup returns CDR1 MNHNS and CDR2 SASEGT. This CDR3 region has 13 residues. V lost 6 bases and J 3 bases, leaving 10 bases between the germline ends. For the CDR3, the DNA is TGTGCCAGCAGGCCCCCTGGGACAGATACGCAGTATTTT. This encodes CASRPPGTDTQYF.

This clonotype was seen only a few times. This chain links TRBV12-3 or TRBV12-4 with TRBJ1-4; 10 positions match TRBD1. Unmatched junction bases numbered 3, after V lost 3 bases and J lost 8 bases. This CDR3 contains 14 residues. DNA of the CDR3: TGTGCCAGCAGTTTTGGGGACAGGGGAGAAAAACTGTTTTTT. As protein: CASSFGDRGEKLFF.

The chain joins TRBV2 to TRBJ2-1; 8 nucleotides align to TRBD2. The germline V gene has CDR1 SNHLY and CDR2 FYNNEI. This CDR3 has 16 amino acids. V lost 6 bases, J lost 1 base, and 8 bases stayed unmatched. This chain's CDR3 is CASRPRVAGSYNEQFF. CDR3 DNA sequence: TGTGCCAGCAGGCCACGAGTAGCGGGATCCTACAATGAGCAGTTCTTC.